The rows below give T cell receptor beta chains drawn from one sample of a study of tumour-infiltrating T cells in Burkitt lymphoma. TCRdb's table, derived via immunoSEQ multiplex PCR, lists solely in-frame clones and lacks some. The table shows a few thousand clones, with 11% to 15% occurring only once. Sequencing was performed on tumor tissue. The receptor set was obtained from a human donor with Burkitt lymphoma. Each CDR3 is given with its conserved first and last residue. The D gene is left open where the match is weak. Rows may omit the clone size; those that give it use once, few, many or a size class.

CSASQGTEAFF TGCAGTGCTAGCCAGGGAACTGAAGCTTTCTTT TRBV20-1 - TRBJ1-1 few
CASSKTETIYEQYF TGTGCCAGCAGCAAAACCGAGACAATCTACGAGCAGTACTTC TRBV5-6 - TRBJ2-7 -
CASSLDKGSVMDQPQHF TGTGCCAGCAGCTTAGATAAGGGGTCGGTAATGGATCAGCCCCAGCATTTT TRBV7-9 - TRBJ1-5 once
CASSLPAGARF TGTGCCAGCAGTTTACCAGCGGGAGCCCGCTTC TRBV27 TRBD2 TRBJ2-7 -
CSVETSYEQYF TGCAGCGTTGAGACTAGCTACGAGCAGTACTTC TRBV29-1 - TRBJ2-7 -
CASSRPGQGDEKLFF TGTGCCAGCAGTAGACCGGGACAGGGGGATGAAAAACTGTTTTTT TRBV28 TRBD1 TRBJ1-4 -
CASSEARGTGYYGYIF TGTGCCAGCAGTGAAGCGCGAGGGACAGGGTACTATGGCTACATCTTC TRBV6-1 TRBD1 TRBJ1-2 -
CASNPDHGTYEQYF TGTGCCAGCAACCCAGACCACGGGACCTACGAGCAGTACTTC TRBV7-2 - TRBJ2-7 -
CATSRGWGNTIYF TGTGCCACCAGCAGAGGATGGGGAAACACCATATATTTT TRBV15 - TRBJ1-3 -
CASTLGFKAEQYF TGTGCCAGCACCTTAGGCTTTAAGGCCGAGCAGTACTTC TRBV2 - TRBJ2-7 few
CASSLGQGARHF TGTGCCAGCAGTCTGGGACAGGGGGCGCGGCACTTC TRBV28 TRBD1 TRBJ1-2 -
CASSNGGGGIYGYTF TGTGCCAGCAGCAATGGCGGGGGGGGCATCTATGGCTACACTTTC TRBV5-6 - TRBJ1-2 -
CASREGTGNTEAFF TGTGCCAGCAGGGAAGGGACAGGGAACACTGAAGCTTTCTTT TRBV5-6 TRBD1 TRBJ1-1 -
CASSLTDNYGYTF TGTGCCAGCAGCCTGACAGATAACTATGGCTACACCTTC TRBV6-5 - TRBJ1-2 few
CASSSVLGGTDTQYF TGCGCCAGCAGCTCGGTCCTAGGGGGGACAGATACGCAGTATTTT TRBV5-1 - TRBJ2-3 -
CASSPRGSGPTDTQYF TGCGCCAGCAGCCCCCGAGGTAGCGGTCCCACAGATACGCAGTATTTT TRBV5-1 - TRBJ2-3 -
CASSKGLAGGEETQYF TGTGCCAGCAGTAAGGGACTAGCGGGAGGGGAAGAGACCCAGTACTTC TRBV2 TRBD2 TRBJ2-5 few
CASTFTNGYNEQFF TGTGCCAGCACATTCACCAACGGGTACAATGAGCAGTTCTTC TRBV2 - TRBJ2-1 few
CASSLTGGDQPQHF TGCGCCAGCAGCTTGACCGGGGGCGATCAGCCCCAGCATTTT TRBV5-1 - TRBJ1-5 few
CASSPDRVQNIQYF TGTGCCAGCAGCCCGGACAGGGTCCAAAACATTCAGTACTTC TRBV11-2 TRBD1 TRBJ2-4 once
CASSHDRNSYEQYF TGTGCCAGCAGCCACGACAGGAACTCCTACGAGCAGTACTTC TRBV7-8 - TRBJ2-7 few
CARGGLAGAQGETQYF TGTGCCAGAGGGGGACTAGCGGGAGCCCAGGGGGAGACCCAGTACTTC TRBV2 TRBD2 TRBJ2-5 -
CASSFKGYNEQFF TGTGCCAGCAGCTTTAAGGGTTACAATGAGCAGTTCTTC TRBV11-2 - TRBJ2-1 -
CASSHETSGGLEDEQYF TGCGCCAGCAGCCACGAGACTAGCGGGGGGCTAGAGGACGAGCAGTACTTC TRBV4-1 TRBD2 TRBJ2-7 medium-sized
CASSLATRYNEQFF TGTGCCAGCAGTCTCGCCACTAGGTACAATGAGCAGTTCTTC TRBV28 - TRBJ2-1 few
CASSPLRARSTEAFF TGTGCCAGCTCACCACTCCGCGCAAGGAGCACTGAAGCTTTCTTT TRBV18 - TRBJ1-1 few
CASSLGHEGETQYF TGCGCCAGCAGCTTGGGACACGAGGGGGAGACCCAGTACTTC TRBV5-1 - TRBJ2-5 -
CASSLESSGGKTQYF TGTGCCAGCAGCTTAGAGAGTAGCGGGGGAAAGACCCAGTACTTC TRBV7-6 TRBD2 TRBJ2-5 -
CASSSRGQGIGNTGELFF TGTGCCAGCAGTTCTCGGGGACAGGGGATTGGTAACACCGGGGAGCTGTTTTTT TRBV28 TRBD1 TRBJ2-2 hyperexpanded
CASSLLAGPSSYNEQFF TGTGCCAGTAGTCTATTAGCGGGTCCAAGCTCCTACAATGAGCAGTTCTTC TRBV19 TRBD2 TRBJ2-1 -
CASSITGQRANYGYTF TGTGCCAGCAGTATTACGGGACAGCGGGCTAACTATGGCTACACCTTC TRBV6-6 TRBD1 TRBJ1-2 -
CAWSGAPGGAEAFF TGTGCCTGGAGTGGCGCTCCGGGTGGCGCTGAAGCTTTCTTT TRBV30 - TRBJ1-1 few
CASSTSGTNVHIQYF TGTGCCAGCAGCACATCCGGGACAAACGTCCACATTCAGTACTTC TRBV9 - TRBJ2-4 few
CAWSVRGNRFYEQYF TGTGCCTGGAGTGTACGGGGGAATCGGTTCTACGAGCAGTACTTC TRBV30 - TRBJ2-7 few
CASSPGQGQMNTEAFF TGTGCCAGCAGCCCGGGACAGGGGCAAATGAACACTGAAGCTTTCTTT TRBV11-3 TRBD1 TRBJ1-1 -
CAWSGTSQDTQYF TGTGCCTGGAGTGGGACTTCTCAAGATACGCAGTATTTT TRBV30 - TRBJ2-3 -
CASRVTETNEKLFF TGTGCCAGCAGAGTGACAGAAACTAATGAAAAACTGTTTTTT TRBV6-1 - TRBJ1-4 few
CASSLVDRYEQYF TGTGCCAGCAGCTTGGTGGACCGCTACGAGCAGTACTTC TRBV5-4 - TRBJ2-7 -
CATSRNSDNQPQHF TGTGCCACCAGCAGGAACAGCGACAATCAGCCCCAGCATTTT TRBV15 - TRBJ1-5 -
CASSYQEGNTEAFF TGTGCCAGCAGTTACCAAGAGGGTAACACTGAAGCTTTCTTT TRBV6-5 - TRBJ1-1 -
CASSGRHLTNEKLFF TGTGCCAGCAGTGGTCGACACCTAACTAATGAAAAACTGTTTTTT TRBV6-1 - TRBJ1-4 few
CASSQRTEIYGYTF TGTGCCAGCTCACAGCGGACGGAAATCTATGGCTACACCTTC TRBV18 - TRBJ1-2 -